This T cell receptor beta chain is drawn from a study of cytomegalovirus exposure and HLA in healthy donors. The J segment lost 5 bases and the V segment lost 2 bases, leaving 5 bases of the junction unmatched. Germline V gene data show CDR1 as WNHNN and CDR2 as SYGVQD (reference sequence). The CDR3 extends over 15 amino acids. 60 Vbeta and 13 Jbeta primers were used in PCR. Source study methods: Later, some 75 million unique TCR beta chains were counted in an analysis, and some 10 million of them were shared. The repertoire was sequenced with immunoSEQ multiplex PCR; TCRdb's copy has only in-frame clones and lacks some. The V and J calls and clone size come from that table; D and trimming were worked out from the DNA. The sample contains over 150,000 clones, 87% of which appear only once. This clone was seen only once. Its specificity is unknown. Study results and limitations: A prior analysis recorded that most TCR beta V segments were productive about 90% or about 30% of the time.

The chain is built from TRBV10-1 and TRBJ2-7; TRBD1 matches at 11 bases. The sequencing sample was made of PBMCs. The receptor comes from a young woman in good health and CMV-seronegative. In DNA, the CDR3 is TGCGCCAGCAGTGAGCCGGGACAGGGGGTGGACGAGCAGTACTTC. Encoded protein: CASSEPGQGVDEQYF.